A selection of T cell receptor beta chains follows, all from one sample in a study of blood T cells in healthy people across ages. Each CDR3 protein is one row after TCRdb ran MiXCR on the 5' RACE reads. The sample lists about 720,000 distinct CDR3 sequences; approximately 21% were seen once. The sequenced sample was blood. These receptors all come from a man between 65 and 85 years old in good health. Both conserved end residues are trimmed from each CDR3.

v_gene	len	j_gene	CDR3aa
TRBV7-2	12	TRBJ1-6	ASSLGSGGVPLH
TRBV20-1	15	TRBJ2-6	SARAKREGSGANVLT
TRBV10-3	11	TRBJ1-1	AISRGSGTEAF
TRBV7-2	13	.	ASSGSGTQQYEQF
TRBV18	12	TRBJ2-3	ASSQGLAPDTQY
TRBV18	16	TRBJ1-5	ASSPLPRQGAVNQPQH
TRBV10-3	16	TRBJ2-5	AISESELAGGRIETQY
TRBV4-3	13	.	ASSRTSGSIYEQF
TRBV20-1	10	TRBJ2-3	SASMGSDTQY
TRBV20-1	10	TRBJ1-1	SAPVGGTEAF
TRBV27	14	TRBJ1-6	ASSLSGQGLSSPLH
TRBV6-4	13	TRBJ1-2	ASSDSPGGFYGYT
TRBV6-6	11	.	ASSLPSGIEQF
TRBV5-1	12	TRBJ1-5	ASSGGERNQPQH
TRBV7-8	13	TRBJ1-6	ASSATEVYNSPLH
TRBV7-6	14	TRBJ2-4	ASSLAAGVAKNIQY
TRBV7-8	11	TRBJ1-5	ASSGDSNQPQH
TRBV5-1	10	TRBJ2-1	ASSLDPLMQF
TRBV25-1	12	TRBJ2-7	ASSGRAGPYEQY
TRBV21-1	14	.	ASMSPGTGVDYEQY
TRBV5-1	13	TRBJ1-2	ASTLSGTGGHGYT
TRBV2	10	TRBJ2-1	ASSDGSNEQF
TRBV6-5	10	TRBJ1-2	ASYWGRSGYT
TRBV7-2	13	TRBJ2-3	ASSFPAGGTDTQY
TRBV6-5	12	TRBJ1-6	ASSRTGSDSPLH
TRBV18	14	TRBJ2-3	ASLPSGAPRADTQY
TRBV27	12	TRBJ2-7	AKMVAVHPYEQY
TRBV20-1	13	TRBJ2-5	SGAGGASSQETQY
TRBV7-2	11	TRBJ2-3	ASRGGGVDTQY
TRBV20-1	12	TRBJ1-2	SAHGVRGNYGYT
TRBV6-5	14	TRBJ2-3	ASSYSTISSTDTQY
TRBV7-9	16	TRBJ2-2	ASSLFPTSGRAPGELF
TRBV4-1	12	TRBJ2-5	ASSQDRSQETQY
TRBV2	13	TRBJ2-5	ASMGGQGVQETQY
TRBV7-2	13	.	ASSPQVLRDNEQF
TRBV12-5	12	TRBJ1-2	ASGPRGGQPGYT
TRBV7-9	14	TRBJ1-1	ASSLAPGWPNTEAF
TRBV12-3/TRBV12-4	12	TRBJ1-6	ASSKAPSVSPLH
TRBV5-1	13	TRBJ1-2	ASSPISGDLYGYT
TRBV3-1	15	TRBJ2-1	ASSQDPRVWLYNEQF
TRBV2	11	TRBJ1-5	ASSDQGNQPQH
TRBV7-2	13	TRBJ1-4	ASSLARQGVEKLF
TRBV30	10	TRBJ1-1	AWWDRAHLAF
TRBV4-3	11	TRBJ2-3	ASSQETMDTQY